Presented here are 8 T cell receptor beta chains from one specimen sequenced in a study of T cell responses to AZD1222 COVID-19 vaccine. Measured with immunoSEQ multiplex PCR; TCRdb has only the in-frame clones, and not every one. The sample has around 260,000 clones, 90% to 95% seen once; the top ten hold 0.55%. The material sequenced was peripheral blood, taken on day 0 of AZD1222 vaccination. These receptors originate from an adult in good health.

The chain combines TRBV6-5 with TRBJ2-1; 7 bases are a match to TRBD1. The V gene end was trimmed by 2 bases and the J gene end by 10 bases; junction bases not matched to a gene: 8. From germline, CDR1 is MNHEY and CDR2 SVGAGI. This CDR3 is built from 14 residues. The CDR3, as DNA: TGTGCCAGCAGTTACGGGACAGCCAGAGAAGAGCAGTTCTTC. It translates to CASSYGTAREEQFF.

The chain is built from TRBV15 and TRBJ2-3, with 9 bases that match TRBD2. V lost 0 bases, J lost 4 bases, and 5 bases stayed unmatched. CDR1 is LNHNV, CDR2 YYDKDF, per germline (reference sequence). The CDR3 is made up of 16 amino acids. CDR3 region: CATSRDLAGWSDTQYF. The CDR3 nucleotides are TGTGCCACCAGCAGAGATCTAGCGGGGTGGTCAGATACGCAGTATTTT.

DNA of the CDR3: TGTGCCGGCCGAGGGGCACTCTACGAGCAGTACTTC. It encodes CAGRGALYEQYF. V usage is TRBV30 and J usage is TRBJ2-7; D possibly matches TRBD1 or TRBD2 (5 bases each). Trimming pared 8 bases from V and 3 bases from J, leaving 14 bases between. The germline gives CDR1 GTSNPN, CDR2 SVGIG (reference sequence). The CDR3 has 12 residues.

The chain joins TRBV18 to TRBJ1-5; TRBD1 agrees at 12 bases. This CDR3 is built from 16 residues. V lost 3 bases, J lost 6 bases, and 6 bases stayed unmatched. Germline V gives CDR1 KGHSH, CDR2 LQKENI. The CDR3 nucleotides are TGTGCCAGCTCACCGCCGGGACAGGGGGCACGTCAGCCCCAGCATTTT. It is translated as CASSPPGQGARQPQHF.

CDR3 amino acids: CAWIKGFRGIFNYGYTF. In nucleotides, the CDR3 is TGTGCCTGGATCAAGGGTTTCAGGGGGATTTTTAACTATGGCTACACCTTC. The J gene is TRBJ1-2, the V gene TRBV30, with 7 positions matching TRBD1. Germline V gene sequence: CDR1 GTSNPN, CDR2 SVGIG (reference sequence). V shed 4 bases and J 1 base; nucleotides not matched to a gene: 15. The CDR3 covers 17 residues.

This sequence joins TRBV5-4 and TRBJ2-5, with a weak D call TRBD2 (6 bases). The CDR3 sequence is 16 residues long. Trimming cost V 4 bases and J 5 bases, with 21 bases left between them. Germline CDR1 SGHNT, CDR2 YYREEE (reference sequence). The CDR3 DNA sequence: TGTGCCAGCAGCCATGCCGGGACCCTGGGGAGGGAGACCCAGTACTTC. This sequence encodes CASSHAGTLGRETQYF.

The chain is built from TRBV28 and TRBJ1-4; D call uncertain. The CDR3 has 13 amino acids. Germline V CDR1 and CDR2: MDHEN, SYDVKM. With 7 bases removed from V and 6 bases from J, the gap between germline ends came to 12 bases. The CDR3 DNA reads TGTGCCAGCAATTCCGGGCGGTATGAAAAACTGTTTTTT. Translation: CASNSGRYEKLFF.

The V and J genes are TRBV28 and TRBJ2-4; 13 positions agree with TRBD2. V was pared by 1 base and J by 8 bases, with 8 bases of the junction left unmatched. The CDR3 is made up of 17 amino acids. From germline, CDR1 is MDHEN and CDR2 SYDVKM. CDR3 protein: CASSLSPGTSGMYIQYF. DNA of the CDR3: TGTGCCAGCAGTTTATCCCCCGGGACTAGCGGGATGTACATTCAGTACTTC. The full variable domain, its missing parts supplied by reference TRBV28 and TRBJ2-4, is DVKVTQSSRYLVKRTGEKVFLECVQDMDHENMFWYRQDPGLGLRLIYFSYDVKMKEKGDIPEGYSVSREKKERFSLILESASTNQTSMYLCASSLSPGTSGMYIQYFGAGTRLSVL.